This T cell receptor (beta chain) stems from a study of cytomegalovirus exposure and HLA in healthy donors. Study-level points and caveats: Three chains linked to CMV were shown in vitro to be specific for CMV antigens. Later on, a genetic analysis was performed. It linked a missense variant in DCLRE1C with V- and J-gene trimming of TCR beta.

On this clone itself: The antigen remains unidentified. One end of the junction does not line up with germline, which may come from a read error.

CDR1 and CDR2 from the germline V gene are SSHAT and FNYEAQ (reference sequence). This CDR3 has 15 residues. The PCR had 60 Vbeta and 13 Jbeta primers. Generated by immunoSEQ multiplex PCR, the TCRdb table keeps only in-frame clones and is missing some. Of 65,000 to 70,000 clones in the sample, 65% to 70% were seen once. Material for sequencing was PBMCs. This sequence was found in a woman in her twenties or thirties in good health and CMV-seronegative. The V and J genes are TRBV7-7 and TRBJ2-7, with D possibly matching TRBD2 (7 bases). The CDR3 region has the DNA TGTGCTAGCAGCCCGAGGCTTGGGGGGGGCGCGGAGCAGTACTTC. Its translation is CASSPRLGGGAEQYF.